Listed below are T cell receptor beta chains from one sample, sequenced in a study of Ad26.COV2.S vaccination and SARS-CoV-2 variants. The table came from immunoSEQ multiplex PCR; TCRdb's copy has only in-frame clones and leaves some out. The data show 360,000 or so clones, about 88% seen once. The source material was peripheral blood, sampled in a trial of Ad26.COV2.S vaccine versus placebo. The receptor set was obtained from a person aged 18-60 years who received the Ad26.COV2.S COVID-19 vaccine or a placebo. CDR3s include the opening cysteine and the closing phenylalanine or tryptophan. Fields, in order: clone size, D gene, V gene, J gene, CDR3 protein, CDR3 DNA. D genes are given only for firm matches. Where a row states a size, it is once, few, many or the class of an expanded clone; other rows omit it.

-	TRBD1	TRBV11-3	TRBJ2-1	CASSGDSWYNEQFF	TGTGCCAGCAGCGGGGACAGTTGGTACAATGAGCAGTTCTTC
-	TRBD1	TRBV6-5	TRBJ1-1	CASTGQPPRNTEAFF	TGTGCCAGCACGGGACAGCCACCCCGGAACACTGAAGCTTTCTTT
once	TRBD2	TRBV2	TRBJ2-2	CASSDGREGPPDTGELFF	TGTGCCAGCAGTGATGGGCGGGAGGGCCCCCCCGACACCGGGGAGCTGTTTTTT
-	-	TRBV5-4	TRBJ1-2	CASSWLGQLLGGYTF	TGTGCCAGCAGCTGGCTAGGACAGCTCCTTGGAGGCTACACCTTC
-	-	TRBV6-2/TRBV6-3	TRBJ2-7	CASSHSRTTYEQYF	TGTGCCAGCAGTCATTCCCGGACAACCTACGAGCAGTACTTC
-	-	TRBV27	TRBJ2-7	CASSRMQGEQYF	TGTGCCAGCAGCCGGATGCAGGGTGAGCAGTACTTC
-	-	TRBV30	TRBJ1-2	CAWRRPGPRANYGYTF	TGTGCCTGGAGACGACCCGGGCCGAGAGCTAACTATGGCTACACCTTC
-	TRBD1	TRBV7-3	TRBJ1-2	CASSLAPGQGAGGYTF	TGTGCCAGCAGCTTAGCCCCTGGACAGGGCGCGGGTGGCTACACCTTC
-	-	TRBV7-3	TRBJ2-1	CASSLTGSGNEQFF	TGTGCCAGCAGCTTAACCGGGAGCGGTAATGAGCAGTTCTTC
-	-	TRBV5-4	TRBJ1-2	CASSTPGAGSRGYTF	TGTGCCAGCAGCACCCCCGGTGCAGGTTCCCGTGGCTACACCTTC
-	TRBD2	TRBV7-2	TRBJ2-2	CASTAGGTGELFF	TGTGCCAGCACCGCGGGAGGCACCGGGGAGCTGTTTTTT
-	TRBD2	TRBV15	TRBJ2-3	CATSRAKTSVSTDTQYF	TGTGCCACCAGCAGAGCCAAGACTAGCGTCAGCACAGATACGCAGTATTTT
few	-	TRBV19	TRBJ2-7	CASRVTQGAYEQYF	TGTGCCAGTAGAGTCACGCAGGGAGCCTACGAGCAGTACTTC
-	TRBD1	TRBV6-5	TRBJ2-1	CASSRQGWNEQFF	TGTGCCAGCAGTCGACAGGGGTGGAATGAGCAGTTCTTC
-	TRBD2	TRBV6-1	TRBJ2-1	CASSAPSGRVTHEQFF	TGTGCCAGCAGTGCCCCCAGCGGGAGGGTAACGCATGAGCAGTTCTTC
-	TRBD2	TRBV30	TRBJ2-7	CAWKRESYEQYF	TGTGCCTGGAAGCGGGAGTCCTACGAGCAGTACTTC
-	TRBD1	TRBV27	TRBJ2-7	CASSWTGAYEQYF	TGTGCCAGCAGCTGGACAGGGGCCTACGAGCAGTACTTC
-	-	TRBV18	TRBJ2-1	CASSPTGNEQFF	TGTGCCAGCTCACCAACAGGGAATGAGCAGTTCTTC
-	TRBD2	TRBV9	TRBJ2-7	CASSVGLAGAEQYF	TGTGCCAGCAGCGTAGGACTAGCGGGAGCCGAGCAGTACTTC
-	-	TRBV18	TRBJ2-2	CASSPQGPGELFF	TGTGCCAGCTCACCTCAGGGGCCCGGGGAGCTGTTTTTT
-	TRBD2	TRBV19	TRBJ2-7	CASTPSGRENYEQYF	TGTGCCAGTACCCCTAGCGGGAGGGAAAACTACGAGCAGTACTTC
-	TRBD1	TRBV28	TRBJ2-7	CASSGGQGYEQYF	TGTGCCAGTAGTGGGGGACAGGGTTACGAGCAGTACTTC
-	-	TRBV5-6	TRBJ1-3	CASSLRGRGNTIYF	TGTGCCAGCAGCTTGAGGGGCCGGGGAAACACCATATATTTT
-	-	TRBV9	TRBJ2-6	CASSVRENSGANVLTF	TGTGCCAGCAGCGTTAGGGAGAACTCTGGGGCCAACGTCCTGACTTTC
once	-	TRBV7-9	TRBJ1-2	CASSRGTGYGYTF	TGTGCCAGCAGCCGGGGGACCGGCTATGGCTACACCTTC
-	TRBD1	TRBV3-1/TRBV3-2	TRBJ2-1	CASSFGQGSEQFF	TGTGCCAGCAGCTTCGGACAGGGTAGTGAGCAGTTCTTC
-	-	TRBV18	TRBJ2-3	CASSSRTGSTDTQYF	TGTGCCAGCTCATCACGGACCGGTAGCACAGATACGCAGTATTTT
-	TRBD2	TRBV3-1/TRBV3-2	TRBJ2-7	CASSHSGTSGRPVYEQYF	TGTGCCAGCAGCCATTCCGGGACTAGCGGGAGACCGGTTTACGAGCAGTACTTC
-	TRBD2	TRBV9	TRBJ2-1	CASSVGLEVNEQFF	TGTGCCAGCAGCGTGGGACTAGAAGTCAATGAGCAGTTCTTC
-	TRBD2	TRBV9	TRBJ2-1	CASSIRTSGAKQFF	TGTGCCAGCAGCATTCGGACTAGCGGGGCCAAGCAGTTCTTC